This entry lists 30 T cell receptor beta chains sequenced from one sample in a study of blood T cells in healthy people across ages. The second PCR ran about 6 to 12 cycles with a sample-barcoded 5' primer and J-beta primers. TCRdb re-called the 5' RACE reads through MiXCR, storing one row per CDR3 protein. This table has some 750,000 distinct CDR3 sequences, about 20% appearing once. Sequenced sample: blood. The source of these receptors is a man in his sixties or seventies in good health.

In its sample, this clonotype was seen many times. The rearrangement joins TRBV30 to TRBJ2-1; a weak D match, TRBD2 (6 bases). Germline loops: CDR1 GTSNPN, CDR2 SVGIG (reference sequence). Trimming left V 2 bases short and J 7 bases short, with 15 bases between. CDR3 length: 14 residues. The chain's CDR3 is CAWSSRGMFNEQFF. CDR3 nucleotides: TGTGCCTGGAGTTCGCGGGGTATGTTTAATGAGCAGTTCTTC.

The gene calls are TRBV30 and TRBJ1-5, with D perhaps TRBD1 (6 bases). The CDR3 extends over 13 amino acids. Germline V lookup: CDR1 GTSNPN, CDR2 SVGIG (reference sequence). V lost 1 base and J lost 5, with 9 bases in between. CDR3 coding DNA: TGTGCCTGGAGTGGATCAGGGGATCAGCCCCAGCATTTT. It codes for CAWSGSGDQPQHF.

The chain uses TRBV12-3 or TRBV12-4 and TRBJ1-6; no firm D call. This CDR3 is built from 12 residues. Trimming cost V 7 bases and J 7 bases, with 8 bases left between them. The CDR3 DNA sequence: TGTGCCAGCAACTCAAAGAATTCACCCCTCCACTTT. Protein: CASNSKNSPLHF.

The DNA for the CDR3 is TGTGCCAGCAGTTACTCCCTGGCGGGGGGAACCCCCTACGAGCAGTACTTC. This gives the protein CASSYSLAGGTPYEQYF. The J gene is TRBJ2-5, the V gene TRBV6-5; 8 nucleotides agree with TRBD2. The DNA end is a closer match to TRBJ2-7, so the J assignment may be wrong. The CDR3 loop spans 17 amino acids. Per germline, CDR1 MNHEY and CDR2 SVGAGI.

The rearrangement links TRBV12-3 or TRBV12-4 to TRBJ2-1; 14 nucleotides align to TRBD2. The CDR3 spans 16 residues. The V and J ends lost 4 bases and 4 bases, in that order; junction bases with no gene match: 3. This CDR3 reads CASSSRTSGRYNEQFF. In DNA, the CDR3 is TGTGCCAGCAGTTCCCGGACTAGCGGGAGGTACAATGAGCAGTTCTTC.

This chain uses TRBV3-1 with TRBJ2-5; no clear D gene. The CDR3 extends over 15 amino acids. CDR1 and CDR2 (germline): LGHDT, YNNKEL (reference sequence). V lost 0 bases and J 3 bases, leaving 11 bases between the germline ends. DNA for the CDR3: TGTGCCAGCAGCCAAGATTCCTGGGCAGAAGAGACCCAGTACTTC. This translates into CASSQDSWAEETQYF.

The chain carries TRBV12-3 or TRBV12-4 and TRBJ1-1; D is unresolved. CDR3 length: 12 amino acids. V lost 0 bases, J lost 8 bases, and 7 bases lay in between. This CDR3 reads CASSLAPGEAFF. CDR3 nucleotides: TGTGCCAGCAGTTTAGCACCGGGGGAAGCTTTCTTT.

The chain carries TRBV18 and TRBJ1-2, with D perhaps matching TRBD1 (5 bases). Germline CDR1 KGHSH, CDR2 LQKENI. Trimming shortened V by 0 bases and J by 0 bases, and 5 bases separated the two germline ends. This CDR3 region has 14 residues. CDR3 sequence: CASSPPTANYGYTF. The CDR3 bases are TGTGCCAGCTCACCACCGACAGCTAACTATGGCTACACCTTC.

The chain links TRBV24-1 to TRBJ1-2; 7 nucleotides line up with TRBD1. Per the germline V gene, CDR1 is KGHDR and CDR2 is SFDVKD. There are 16 residues in the CDR3. V was clipped by 4 bases and J by 0 bases; unmatched bases: 7. DNA of the CDR3: TGTGCCACCAGTGACCCGGGACAGCGAGCTAACTATGGCTACACCTTC. It codes for CATSDPGQRANYGYTF.

This clonotype was observed a few times. This could be a read error, since a much larger clone is one nucleotide away. J is TRBJ2-5 and V is TRBV6-5; D call uncertain. The CDR3 extends over 11 amino acids. The V gene lost 6 bases and the J gene lost 5 bases, with 7 bases spanning the gap. CDR1 is MNHEY and CDR2 is SVGAGI in the germline V gene. Here the CDR3 reads CASRRRETQYF. The DNA for the CDR3 is TGTGCCAGCAGACGTCGGGAGACCCAGTACTTC.

The rearrangement links TRBV7-9 to TRBJ2-1; 11 nucleotides match TRBD2. The DNA end favors TRBJ2-5, so the J call may be wrong. CDR1 is SEHNR, CDR2 FQNEAQ, per germline (reference sequence). The CDR3 is made up of 15 amino acids. CDR3 loop: CASSFPGLAAETQYF. CDR3 nucleotides: TGTGCCAGCAGCTTTCCGGGACTAGCGGCGGAGACCCAGTACTTC.

This clonotype was detected many times. The rearrangement links TRBV14 to TRBJ1-4; tentative D call: TRBD1 (5 bases). Trimming removed 4 bases at V and 5 bases at J, with 17 bases between. Germline V gene lookup returns CDR1 SGHDN and CDR2 FVKESK. This CDR3 spans 16 amino acids. The CDR3 loop is CASSLLTGTANEKLFF. The DNA of the CDR3 is TGTGCCAGCAGCCTCCTTACCGGGACTGCCAATGAAAAACTGTTTTTT. The full variable domain, rest sourced from reference TRBV14 and TRBJ1-4, is EAGVTQFPSHSVIEKGQTVTLRCDPISGHDNLYWYRRVMGKEIKFLLHFVKESKQDESGMPNNRFLAERTGGTYSTLKVQPAELEDSGVYFCASSLLTGTANEKLFFGSGTQLSVL.

The rearrangement joins TRBV20-1 to TRBJ2-1, with 8 bases matching TRBD2. CDR1 and CDR2 (germline): DFQATT, SNEGSKA (reference sequence). J was trimmed by 2 bases and V by 2 bases; bases with no gene match: 5. The length of the CDR3 is 15 residues. The CDR3 sequence is CSARTLAETYNEQFF. CDR3 bases: TGCAGTGCTAGAACACTAGCGGAGACCTACAATGAGCAGTTCTTC.

CDR3 amino acids: CASRNSGTYRSGANVLTF. The CDR3 region has the DNA TGTGCCAGCAGGAATTCCGGGACCTACCGTTCTGGGGCCAACGTCCTGACTTTC. The genes are TRBV12-3 or TRBV12-4 and TRBJ2-6; D is possibly TRBD1 or TRBD2 (5 bases each). With 6 bases removed from V and 1 base from J, the gap between germline ends came to 19 bases. The CDR3 is 18 residues long.

The sample holds many counts of this clonotype. For the CDR3, the DNA is TGTGCCACCAGTGATCCCACCGGGACTAGCCTCCTAGAGCAGTTCTTC. It yields the protein CATSDPTGTSLLEQFF. The V and J genes are TRBV24-1 and TRBJ2-1; TRBD2 agrees at 9 bases. Looked up from germline, CDR1 is KGHDR and CDR2 is SFDVKD. This CDR3 is built from 16 residues. V shed 3 bases, J shed 10 bases, and the junction held 12 bases outside the gene matches.

This clonotype was seen only a few times. The CDR3 reads CASSQLGTGGWTGELFF. CDR3 nucleotides: TGCGCCAGCAGCCAACTCGGGACAGGGGGGTGGACCGGGGAGCTGTTTTTT. V and J are TRBV4-3 and TRBJ2-2; 11 nucleotides line up with TRBD1. The CDR3 sequence is 17 residues long. The germline gives CDR1 LGHNA, CDR2 YSLEER. With V trimmed by 2 bases and J by 5 bases, 7 bases remained unmatched.

This rearrangement joins TRBV9 to TRBJ1-2; TRBD1 aligns across 11 bases. V shed 2 bases, J shed 0 bases, and the junction held 9 bases outside the gene matches. Germline V gene lookup returns CDR1 SGDLS and CDR2 YYNGEE. The CDR3 extends over 18 amino acids. The CDR3 sequence is CASSVGFGQGASNYGYTF. The CDR3 nucleotides read TGTGCCAGCAGCGTGGGTTTCGGACAGGGGGCATCTAACTATGGCTACACCTTC.

There are a few counts of this clonotype. The chain is built from TRBV29-1 and TRBJ1-5; a weak D match, TRBD1 (5 bases). The V and J ends lost 6 bases and 0 bases respectively, with 12 bases between them. Germline CDR1 is SQVTM and CDR2 is ANQGSEA. This CDR3 region has 14 residues. CDR3 sequence reads: CSVQVGDSNQPQHF. The CDR3 nucleotides are TGCAGCGTACAAGTGGGGGATAGCAATCAGCCCCAGCATTTT.

The V gene is TRBV29-1, the J gene TRBJ2-7, with D hard to call. V was pared by 1 base and J by 7 bases, with 14 bases between. CDR3 size: 13 residues. From germline, CDR1 is SQVTM and CDR2 ANQGSEA. The chain's CDR3 is CSVEGSPVGEQYF. CDR3 sequence (DNA): TGCAGCGTTGAAGGCAGTCCCGTGGGAGAGCAGTACTTC.

This chain connects TRBV28 to TRBJ2-4; the match to TRBD1 covers 11 bases. CDR1 is MDHEN and CDR2 is SYDVKM in the germline V gene. The CDR3 is made up of 15 amino acids. V was clipped by 7 bases and J by 7 bases; unmatched bases: 9. As DNA, the CDR3 is TGTGCCAGCACCGGGACAGGGGGTCTTGGGAACATTCAGTACTTC. Translated: CASTGTGGLGNIQYF. Full variable domain (missing parts from reference TRBV28 and TRBJ2-4): DVKVTQSSRYLVKRTGEKVFLECVQDMDHENMFWYRQDPGLGLRLIYFSYDVKMKEKGDIPEGYSVSREKKERFSLILESASTNQTSMYLCASTGTGGLGNIQYFGAGTRLSVL.

The rearrangement uses TRBV27 and TRBJ2-4; 8 bases are shared with TRBD2. The CDR3 is 16 amino acids. V lost 6 bases, J lost 1 base, and 8 bases stayed unmatched. The germline gives CDR1 MNHEY, CDR2 SMNVEV (reference sequence). CDR3 protein: CASSVRGGLAKNIQYF. The CDR3 DNA is TGTGCCAGCAGCGTACGGGGGGGACTGGCCAAAAACATTCAGTACTTC.

V gene TRBV29-1 combines with J gene TRBJ2-1, with D possibly matching TRBD2 (5 bases). The J call may be wrong; the DNA end is better matched by TRBJ2-7. This CDR3 comprises 12 residues. Germline assignment: CDR1 SQVTM and CDR2 ANQGSEA. The CDR3 protein is CSVRGQLYEQYF. DNA of the CDR3: TGCAGCGTTCGGGGTCAACTATACGAGCAGTACTTC.

This clonotype has only a few counts. The chain has TRBV5-1 and TRBJ1-1; 7 bases agree with TRBD1. Unmatched junction bases numbered 8, after V lost 6 bases and J lost 6 bases. The CDR3 consists of 13 residues. CDR1 and CDR2 (germline): SGHRS, YFSETQ. CDR3 protein: CASTGPGGAEAFF. CDR3 bases: TGCGCCAGCACCGGCCCAGGGGGTGCTGAAGCTTTCTTT.

This chain connects TRBV10-3 to TRBJ1-1; D gene uncertain. Per germline, CDR1 ENHRY and CDR2 SYGVKD. Deletions cut 0 bases from V and 8 bases from J, with 7 bases between. The CDR3 has 12 amino acids. The CDR3 protein is CAISESTLEAFF. The CDR3 DNA is TGTGCCATCAGTGAGTCGACATTAGAAGCTTTCTTT.

The chain couples TRBV3-1 to TRBJ2-5; 8 bases match TRBD2. The J call is in doubt because the DNA end fits TRBJ2-7 better. Germline lookup yields CDR1 LGHDT and CDR2 YNNKEL (reference sequence). The CDR3 length is 15 residues. The CDR3 sequence is CASSQAAGDLYEQYF. CDR3 coding DNA: TGTGCCAGCAGCCAAGCAGCGGGGGATCTCTACGAGCAGTACTTC.

This clonotype was counted a single time. This chain uses TRBV7-9 with TRBJ1-1, with 8 bases identical to TRBD1. This CDR3 has 15 residues. The ends lost 5 bases at V and 0 bases at J; junction bases unmatched: 5. CDR1 and CDR2 (germline): SEHNR, FQNEAQ (reference sequence). CDR3: CASSQQGGVNTEAFF. Here the CDR3 DNA reads TGTGCCAGCAGCCAACAGGGGGGGGTGAACACTGAAGCTTTCTTT.

The chain combines TRBV7-2 with TRBJ2-4; 7 nucleotides match TRBD1. CDR3 length: 16 amino acids. Germline V CDR1 and CDR2: SGHTA, FQGNSA. Losses at the gene ends were 3 bases for V and 1 base for J; bases not matched to a gene: 6. The chain's CDR3 is CASSFAPQGAKNIQYF. CDR3 DNA sequence: TGTGCCAGCAGCTTCGCCCCACAGGGGGCCAAAAACATTCAGTACTTC.

This clonotype was counted a few times. The gene calls are TRBV7-2 and TRBJ1-4; D might be TRBD1 (5 bases). Germline V lookup: CDR1 SGHTA, CDR2 FQGNSA. V gave up 3 bases and J gave up 8 bases, with 10 bases separating them. The CDR3 has 13 residues. This CDR3 reads CASSFVGEEKLFF. DNA for the CDR3: TGTGCCAGCAGCTTTGTAGGGGAAGAAAAACTGTTTTTT.

V is TRBV5-1 and J is TRBJ1-3; 7 positions agree with TRBD1. Looked up from germline, CDR1 is SGHRS and CDR2 is YFSETQ. The CDR3 is 18 residues long. The ends lost 0 bases at V and 0 bases at J; junction bases unmatched: 9. The CDR3 DNA reads TGCGCCAGCAGCTTGGAGCGGGGACAGCCCGGCTCTGGAAACACCATATATTTT. As protein: CASSLERGQPGSGNTIYF.

V gene TRBV5-1 combines with J gene TRBJ1-2; 9 nucleotides align to TRBD1. V lost 4 bases, J lost 4 bases, and 8 bases stayed unmatched. Per germline, CDR1 SGHRS and CDR2 YFSETQ. There are 15 residues in the CDR3. The CDR3, as DNA: TGCGCCAGCAGCACGGACAGGGGATCGAGCTATGGCTACACCTTC. It codes for CASSTDRGSSYGYTF.